Each of the 4 T cell receptor beta chains below was sequenced from the same sample in a study of blood T cells in healthy people across ages. The authors ran a second PCR of 7 to 11 cycles using a sample-barcoded 5' primer and a J-beta primer mix. Each CDR3 protein is one row after TCRdb ran MiXCR on the 5' RACE reads. This table has 1.5 million to 2 million distinct CDR3 sequences, 40% to 55% appearing once. The sequencing input was blood. All receptors derive from a woman aged 40 to 50 in good health.

This clonotype has a handful of counts. The chain links TRBV4-1 to TRBJ2-1; D unclear. The CDR3 covers 13 residues. The V and J ends lost 0 bases and 7 bases respectively, with 7 bases between them. In germline, CDR1 is MGHRA, CDR2 YSYEKL. The CDR3 DNA sequence: TGCGCCAGCAGCCAAGATATGGGTAATGAGCAGTTCTTC. It codes for CASSQDMGNEQFF.

The rearrangement links TRBV20-1 to TRBJ2-6; 11 bases match TRBD1. The germline CDR1 and CDR2 sequences are DFQATT and SNEGSKA (reference sequence). The CDR3 sequence is 16 residues long. Losses at the gene ends were 7 bases for V and 3 bases for J; bases not matched to a gene: 8. DNA for the CDR3: TGCAGTGTTAGTCGGACAGGGGGCTATGGGGCCAACGTCCTGACTTTC. It codes for CSVSRTGGYGANVLTF.

V gene TRBV11-2 combines with J gene TRBJ2-3; 8 nucleotides match TRBD2. CDR1 SGHAT and CDR2 FQNNGV come from the germline V gene. This CDR3 spans 18 amino acids. The V and J ends lost 4 bases and 0 bases, in that order; junction bases with no gene match: 12. The CDR3 DNA follows: TGTGCCAGCAGCTCCCGAGGCGCTGCTAGCGGGAGCACAGATACGCAGTATTTT. As protein: CASSSRGAASGSTDTQYF.

This clonotype was picked up a small number of times. This sequence joins TRBV5-1 and TRBJ2-5, with D possibly matching TRBD1 (6 bases). This CDR3 has 14 residues. From germline, CDR1 is SGHRS and CDR2 YFSETQ. Trimming took 2 bases from V and 1 from J, leaving 9 bases between them. CDR3 amino acids: CASSFQGFQETQYF. The CDR3 DNA reads TGCGCCAGCAGCTTTCAGGGGTTCCAAGAGACCCAGTACTTC.